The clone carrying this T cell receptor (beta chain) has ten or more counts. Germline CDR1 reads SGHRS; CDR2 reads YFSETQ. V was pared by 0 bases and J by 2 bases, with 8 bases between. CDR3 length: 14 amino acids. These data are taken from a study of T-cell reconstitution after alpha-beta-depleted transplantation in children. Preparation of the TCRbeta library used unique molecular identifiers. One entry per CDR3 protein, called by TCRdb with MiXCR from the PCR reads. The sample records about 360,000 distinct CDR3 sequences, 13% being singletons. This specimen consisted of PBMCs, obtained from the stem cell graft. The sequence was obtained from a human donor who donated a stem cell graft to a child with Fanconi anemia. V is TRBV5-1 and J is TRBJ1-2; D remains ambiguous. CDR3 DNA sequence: TGCGCCAGCAGCTTGGGGGCGGAGAACTATGGCTACACCTTC. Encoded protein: CASSLGAENYGYTF.